This T cell receptor beta chain was observed in a study of beta chain features in type 1 diabetes. CD4+ cells of the naive, central memory, regulatory and stem cell-like memory types were sorted via CD45RO/CCR7/CD25/CD127/CD95/CD27. From germline, CDR1 is SNHLY and CDR2 FYNNEI. Trimming stripped 8 bases from V and 4 bases from J, with 11 bases between. This CDR3 spans 13 amino acids. Expressed TCRB transcripts were sequenced because the entire RNA isolate underwent reverse transcription. Generated by immunoSEQ multiplex PCR, the TCRdb table keeps only in-frame clones and is missing some. The table shows 350,000 to 450,000 clones, with more than 11% occurring only once.

The chain links TRBV2 to TRBJ1-4, with D maybe TRBD1 (6 bases). The sequence derives from a man aged 25 to 40 in good health. Input material: naive CD4+ T cells from blood. The CDR3: CASGGAINEKLFF. In DNA form, the CDR3 reads TGTGCCAGCGGGGGGGCGATTAATGAAAAACTGTTTTTT. The full variable domain, completed using reference TRBV2 and TRBJ1-4, is EPEVTQTPSHQVTQMGQEVILRCVPISNHLYFYWYRQILGQKVEFLVSFYNNEISEKSEIFDDQFSVERPDGSNFTLKIRSTKLEDSAMYFCASGGAINEKLFFGSGTQLSVL.